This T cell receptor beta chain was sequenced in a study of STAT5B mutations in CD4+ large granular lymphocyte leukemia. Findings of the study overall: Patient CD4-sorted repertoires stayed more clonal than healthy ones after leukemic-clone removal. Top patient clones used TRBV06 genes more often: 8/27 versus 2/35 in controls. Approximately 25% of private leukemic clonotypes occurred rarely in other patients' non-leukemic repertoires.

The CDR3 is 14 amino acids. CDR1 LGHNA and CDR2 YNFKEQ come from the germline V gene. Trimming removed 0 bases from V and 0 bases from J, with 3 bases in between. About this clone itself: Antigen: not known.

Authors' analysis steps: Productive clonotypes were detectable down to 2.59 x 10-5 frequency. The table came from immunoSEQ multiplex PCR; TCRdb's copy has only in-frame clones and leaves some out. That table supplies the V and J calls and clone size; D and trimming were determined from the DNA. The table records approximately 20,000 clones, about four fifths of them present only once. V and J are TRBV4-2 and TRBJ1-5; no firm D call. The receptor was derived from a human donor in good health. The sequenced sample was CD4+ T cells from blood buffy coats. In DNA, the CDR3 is TGTGCCAGCAGCCAAGACGATAGCAATCAGCCCCAGCATTTT. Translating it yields CASSQDDSNQPQHF.